One sample yielded the 20 T cell receptor beta chains listed below, sequenced in a study of STAT3 mutations in large granular lymphocyte leukemia. General study points: In T-cell large granular lymphocyte leukemia, about half of patients showed multiple immunodominant subclonotypes.

These receptors lack a known antigen. Assay used: immunoSEQ multiplex PCR; TCRdb lists only in-frame clones, some missing. Of around 10,000 clones in the sample, around 90% were seen once. Sequencing was performed on peripheral blood mononuclear cells. The receptors here all came from a man aged 60 to 75 with T-cell large granular lymphocyte leukemia. Some clones in this sample may be carry-over from other donors' samples.

The chain links TRBV4-2 to TRBJ1-5; D is unclear. V lost 0 bases and J 0 bases, leaving 12 bases between the germline ends. Germline CDR1 reads LGHNA; CDR2 reads YNFKEQ. This CDR3 has 17 amino acids. The CDR3 region is CASSQDWGTASNQPQHF. DNA of the CDR3: TGTGCCAGCAGCCAAGATTGGGGTACCGCTAGCAATCAGCCCCAGCATTTT.

The gene calls are TRBV7-8 and TRBJ2-7; 7 bases match TRBD1. CDR1 SGHVS and CDR2 FQNEAQ come from the germline V gene. After removal of 5 bases from V and 5 bases from J, the junction contained 12 bases not matched to a gene. The CDR3 sequence is 15 residues long. CDR3 DNA: TGTGCCAGCAGCCTTGGACAGGTGGATGGGAACGAGCAGTACTTC. The encoded protein is CASSLGQVDGNEQYF.

The CDR3 nucleotides are TGTGCCAGCAGCTTAGCGCTGGTAGGGGGGAACACCATATATTTT. It is translated as CASSLALVGGNTIYF. This chain links TRBV7-6 with TRBJ1-3; D may be TRBD1 (6 bases). V was cut by 0 bases and J by 7 bases, with 13 bases left in between. CDR3 length: 15 amino acids. Germline V lookup: CDR1 SGHVS, CDR2 FNYEAQ.

This clone has only one observation. The chain combines TRBV19 with TRBJ2-6, with no clear D. Germline V gene data show CDR1 as LNHDA and CDR2 as SQIVND (reference sequence). The CDR3 contains 14 residues. V shed 3 bases and J shed 8 bases, with 11 bases lying between them. The CDR3 spells CASSIAATTNVLTF. The CDR3 bases are TGTGCCAGTAGTATCGCAGCCACCACCAACGTCCTGACTTTC.

This chain connects TRBV18 to TRBJ1-5; a weak D match, TRBD1 (6 bases). V lost 2 bases and J 5 bases, leaving 13 bases between the germline ends. Germline V lookup: CDR1 KGHSH, CDR2 LQKENI. The length of the CDR3 is 15 residues. CDR3: CASSPGAGGYQPQHF. CDR3 sequence (DNA): TGTGCCAGCTCACCAGGGGCCGGGGGCTATCAGCCCCAGCATTTT. The complete variable domain, with remaining parts taken from reference TRBV18 and TRBJ1-5, reads NAGVMQNPRHLVRRRGQEARLRCSPMKGHSHVYWYRQLPEEGLKFMVYLQKENIIDESGMPKERFSAEFPKEGPSILRIQQVVRGDSAAYFCASSPGAGGYQPQHFGDGTRLSIL.

The chain employs TRBV30 and TRBJ1-1; 7 positions agree with TRBD1. Germline loops: CDR1 GTSNPN, CDR2 SVGIG (reference sequence). The CDR3 contains 13 residues. J gave up 7 bases and V 2 bases, and 7 bases lay outside the gene matches. DNA of the CDR3: TGTGCCTGGAGTCGACAGGGAGGTGGTGAAGCTTTCTTT. Its protein product is CAWSRQGGGEAFF.

The chain uses TRBV11-2 and TRBJ1-2, with 8 positions matching TRBD1. Trimming removed 10 bases from V and 5 bases from J; junction bases left unmatched: 6. Germline V gene lookup returns CDR1 SGHAT and CDR2 FQNNGV. The CDR3 loop spans 12 amino acids. CDR3 residues: CATSRGPYGYTF. CDR3 nucleotide sequence: TGTGCCACCTCCAGGGGGCCTTATGGCTACACCTTC.

V usage is TRBV5-1 and J usage is TRBJ2-3; TRBD1 or TRBD2 may be the D gene (5 bases each). The V gene's germline CDR1 is SGHRS and CDR2 YFSETQ. Deletions cut 2 bases from V and 6 bases from J, with 7 bases between. The CDR3 has 12 amino acids. The CDR3 loop is CASSFGDDTQYF. CDR3 coding DNA: TGCGCCAGCAGCTTCGGGGACGATACGCAGTATTTT.

The V gene is TRBV5-4, the J gene TRBJ2-1; D is perhaps TRBD1 (6 bases). The CDR3 sequence is 16 residues long. Germline CDR1 SGHNT, CDR2 YYREEE (reference sequence). V was shortened by 2 bases and J by 4 bases, with 16 bases between the two germline ends. CDR3 DNA: TGTGCCAGCAGCTTTTGGTCAGGGGCGACATACAATGAGCAGTTCTTC. Translation gives CASSFWSGATYNEQFF.

The rearrangement uses TRBV9 and TRBJ1-5; 8 bases map to TRBD1. This CDR3 has 15 residues. Germline CDR1 and CDR2: SGDLS and YYNGEE. V dropped 3 bases and J dropped 7; count of bases not matched to a gene: 9. The CDR3 sequence: CASSAGGQGQQPQHF. The CDR3 DNA is TGTGCCAGCAGCGCTGGCGGACAGGGACAACAGCCCCAGCATTTT. Drawing the rest from reference TRBV9 and TRBJ1-5, the complete variable domain is DSGVTQTPKHLITATGQRVTLRCSPRSGDLSVYWYQQSLDQGLQFLIQYYNGEERAKGNILERFSAQQFPDLHSELNLSSLELGDSALYFCASSAGGQGQQPQHFGDGTRLSIL.

V and J are TRBV10-3 and TRBJ1-1; D possibly corresponds to TRBD1 (5 bases). Per germline, CDR1 ENHRY and CDR2 SYGVKD. CDR3 length: 15 amino acids. V lost 5 bases to trimming and J lost 0 bases, with 13 bases between them. In nucleotides, the CDR3 is TGTGCCATCAGTAAGACAGAAACTATGAACACTGAAGCTTTCTTT. It encodes CAISKTETMNTEAFF.

This clone showed up just once. The CDR3 loop is CASSRSGAQETQYF. DNA of the CDR3: TGTGCCAGCAGTCGCTCCGGGGCACAAGAGACCCAGTACTTC. V usage is TRBV28 and J usage is TRBJ2-5; D possibly uses TRBD1 or TRBD2 (5 bases each). V shed 5 bases and J shed 2 bases, with 12 bases lying between them. The CDR3 contains 14 residues. Germline assignment: CDR1 MDHEN and CDR2 SYDVKM.

This clone was counted a single time. The chain employs TRBV28 and TRBJ1-3; tentative D call: TRBD1 (5 bases). The V end was cut by 5 bases, the J end by 2 bases, with 13 bases between. Germline CDR1 MDHEN, CDR2 SYDVKM. The CDR3 is 15 amino acids. Here the CDR3 reads CASSPAGGAGNTIYF. CDR3 DNA: TGTGCCAGCAGTCCCGCTGGGGGGGCTGGAAACACCATATATTTT.

CDR3: CASSKGSSNEKLFF. CDR3 sequence (DNA): TGTGCCAGCAGTAAAGGGAGTTCTAATGAAAAACTGTTTTTT. The J gene is TRBJ1-4, the V gene TRBV6-6; no reliable D call. The CDR3 runs to 14 residues. Germline CDR1 and CDR2: MNHNY and SVGAGI (reference sequence). V lost 5 bases and J 3 bases, leaving 10 bases between the germline ends.

The chain links TRBV5-4 to TRBJ2-1, with 8 bases that match TRBD1. V lost 4 bases to trimming and J lost 9 bases; unmatched junction nucleotides: 9. The CDR3 is made up of 14 amino acids. CDR1 and CDR2 from the germline V gene are SGHNT and YYREEE (reference sequence). CDR3 DNA sequence: TGTGCCAGCAGCCCCCGGACAGGGTTGGGTGAGCAGTTCTTC. It is translated as CASSPRTGLGEQFF.

V usage is TRBV10-3 and J usage is TRBJ1-5; D gene uncertain. Germline lookup yields CDR1 ENHRY and CDR2 SYGVKD. V was pared by 4 bases and J by 1 base, with 11 bases between. The CDR3 is made up of 15 amino acids. Here the CDR3 reads CAISALGNSNQPQHF. The CDR3 DNA reads as TGTGCCATCAGTGCTCTGGGGAACAGCAATCAGCCCCAGCATTTT.

This clone has just a few counts. CDR3 coding DNA: TGTGCCAGCTCACCAGGGAGGGCCGGATCCTATGGCTACACCTTC. Translated, it gives CASSPGRAGSYGYTF. The chain combines TRBV18 with TRBJ1-2; the D is unclear. Deletions cut 2 bases from V and 4 bases from J, with 14 bases between. This CDR3 comprises 15 residues. Germline CDR1 and CDR2: KGHSH and LQKENI.

The chain combines TRBV9 with TRBJ2-7; 9 bases match TRBD2. The CDR3 length is 15 residues. Losses at the gene ends were 3 bases for V and 3 bases for J; bases not matched to a gene: 7. Germline CDR1 and CDR2: SGDLS and YYNGEE. As DNA, the CDR3 is TGTGCCAGCAGCGCCGGGACTAGCATCAACTACGAGCAGTACTTC. It specifies CASSAGTSINYEQYF. The variable domain in full, completed from reference TRBV9 and TRBJ2-7, reads DSGVTQTPKHLITATGQRVTLRCSPRSGDLSVYWYQQSLDQGLQFLIQYYNGEERAKGNILERFSAQQFPDLHSELNLSSLELGDSALYFCASSAGTSINYEQYFGPGTRLTVT.

This chain links TRBV30 with TRBJ1-3; D is uncertain. The CDR3 is 16 residues long. Germline V lookup: CDR1 GTSNPN, CDR2 SVGIG (reference sequence). Trimming shortened V by 4 bases and J by 0 bases, and 16 bases separated the two germline ends. Here the CDR3 reads CAWTPGEGRSGNTIYF. The CDR3 nucleotides are TGTGCCTGGACTCCGGGAGAAGGGCGCTCTGGAAACACCATATATTTT.

The chain recombines TRBV2 with TRBJ2-2, with D unresolved. Trimming removed 4 bases at V and 6 bases at J, with 15 bases between. This CDR3 contains 15 residues. Looked up from germline, CDR1 is SNHLY and CDR2 is FYNNEI. The CDR3 is CASSGGRVSPGELFF. CDR3 coding DNA: TGTGCCAGCAGTGGTGGAAGGGTCTCTCCCGGGGAGCTGTTTTTT.